This T cell receptor (beta chain) was profiled in a study of blood T cell repertoires in COVID-19. Germline CDR1 SGHDT, CDR2 YYEEEE. The length of the CDR3 is 15 residues. V was pared by 0 bases and J by 7 bases, with 8 bases of the junction left unmatched. Clones were sequenced by immunoSEQ multiplex PCR, and TCRdb holds only the in-frame ones, with some missing. The sample has over 150,000 clones, approximately 83% seen once. The genes are TRBV5-6 and TRBJ1-1, with 8 nucleotides matching TRBD1. This TCR came from a man between 50 and 59 years old with active or convalescent COVID-19. The sequencing sample was made of peripheral blood. The CDR3 DNA reads as TGTGCCAGCAGCTTGGGGGCCGGGACAGGTCTTGAAGCTTTCTTT. Its protein is CASSLGAGTGLEAFF.